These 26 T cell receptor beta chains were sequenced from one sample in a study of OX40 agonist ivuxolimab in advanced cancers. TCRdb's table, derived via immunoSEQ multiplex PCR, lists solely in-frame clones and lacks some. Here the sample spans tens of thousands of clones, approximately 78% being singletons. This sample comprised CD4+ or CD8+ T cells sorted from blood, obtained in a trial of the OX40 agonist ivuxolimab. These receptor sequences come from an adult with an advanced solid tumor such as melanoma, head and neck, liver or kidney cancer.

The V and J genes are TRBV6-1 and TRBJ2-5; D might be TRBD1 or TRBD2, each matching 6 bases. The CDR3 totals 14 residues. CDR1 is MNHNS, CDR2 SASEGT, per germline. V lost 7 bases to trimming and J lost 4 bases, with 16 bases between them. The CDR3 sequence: CASTRSGGPETQYF. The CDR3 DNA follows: TGTGCCAGCACCCGAAGTGGGGGGCCAGAGACCCAGTACTTC.

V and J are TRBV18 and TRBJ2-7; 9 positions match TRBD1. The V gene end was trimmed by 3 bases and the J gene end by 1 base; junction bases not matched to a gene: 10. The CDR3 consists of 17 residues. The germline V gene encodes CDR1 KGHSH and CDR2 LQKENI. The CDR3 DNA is TGTGCCAGCTCACCGGCCGGGACAGGGAGCCCTTCCTACGAGCAGTACTTC. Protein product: CASSPAGTGSPSYEQYF. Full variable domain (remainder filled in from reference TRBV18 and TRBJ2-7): NAGVMQNPRHLVRRRGQEARLRCSPMKGHSHVYWYRQLPEEGLKFMVYLQKENIIDESGMPKERFSAEFPKEGPSILRIQQVVRGDSAAYFCASSPAGTGSPSYEQYFGPGTRLTVT.

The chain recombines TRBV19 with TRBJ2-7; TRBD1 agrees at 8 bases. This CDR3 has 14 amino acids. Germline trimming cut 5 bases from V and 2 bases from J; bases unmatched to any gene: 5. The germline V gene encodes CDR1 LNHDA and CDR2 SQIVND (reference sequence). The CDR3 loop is CASSGGQEAYEQYF. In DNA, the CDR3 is TGTGCCAGTAGTGGGGGACAGGAGGCCTACGAGCAGTACTTC.

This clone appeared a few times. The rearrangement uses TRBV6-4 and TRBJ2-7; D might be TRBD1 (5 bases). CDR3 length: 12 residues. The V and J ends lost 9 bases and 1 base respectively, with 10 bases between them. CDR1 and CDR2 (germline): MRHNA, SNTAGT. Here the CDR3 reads CARGPTSYEQYF. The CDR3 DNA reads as TGTGCCAGGGGGCCCACGTCCTACGAGCAGTACTTC.

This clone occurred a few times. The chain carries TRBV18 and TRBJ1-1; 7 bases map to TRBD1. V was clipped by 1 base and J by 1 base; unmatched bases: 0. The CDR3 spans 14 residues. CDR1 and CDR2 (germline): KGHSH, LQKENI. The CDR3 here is CASSPRQGNTEAFF. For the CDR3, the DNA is TGTGCCAGCTCACCACGACAGGGGAACACTGAAGCTTTCTTT.

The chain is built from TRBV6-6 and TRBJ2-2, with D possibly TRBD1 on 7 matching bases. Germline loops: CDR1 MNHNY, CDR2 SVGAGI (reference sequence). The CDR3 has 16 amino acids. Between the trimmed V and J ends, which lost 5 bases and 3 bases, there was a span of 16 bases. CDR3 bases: TGTGCCAGCAGTCCCCCAGGGGGGTCGGACACCGGGGAGCTGTTTTTT. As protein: CASSPPGGSDTGELFF.

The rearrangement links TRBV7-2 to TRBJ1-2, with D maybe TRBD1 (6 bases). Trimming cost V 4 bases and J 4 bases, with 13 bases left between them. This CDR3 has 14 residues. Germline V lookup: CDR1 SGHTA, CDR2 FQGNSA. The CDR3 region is CASSSRGTPYGYTF. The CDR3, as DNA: TGTGCCAGCAGCTCAAGAGGGACACCCTATGGCTACACCTTC.

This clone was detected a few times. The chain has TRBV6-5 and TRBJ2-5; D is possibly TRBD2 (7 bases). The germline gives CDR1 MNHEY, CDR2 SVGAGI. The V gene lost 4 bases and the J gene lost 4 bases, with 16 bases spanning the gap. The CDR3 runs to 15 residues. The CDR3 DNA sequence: TGTGCCAGCAGTTCCCCGGGGAGGGGGGGAGAGACCCAGTACTTC. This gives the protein CASSSPGRGGETQYF.

CDR3 DNA sequence: TGTGCCAGCATTGCTGCAGGGCGAAGGGAGCTGTTTTTT. It specifies CASIAAGRRELFF. The chain uses TRBV6-1 and TRBJ2-2, with D tentatively TRBD1 (5 bases). Germline V gives CDR1 MNHNS, CDR2 SASEGT. The CDR3 length is 13 residues. Deletions cut 7 bases from V and 9 bases from J, with 15 bases between.

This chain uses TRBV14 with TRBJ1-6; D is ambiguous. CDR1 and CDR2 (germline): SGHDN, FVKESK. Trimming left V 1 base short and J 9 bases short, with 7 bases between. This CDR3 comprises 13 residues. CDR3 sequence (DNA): TGTGCCAGCAGCCAAGTGGGGTTTTCACCCCTCCACTTT. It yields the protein CASSQVGFSPLHF.

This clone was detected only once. CDR3 bases: TGTGCCAGCACCTCGAGCCCCCTAAGCGGGGTCGGAACAGATACGCAGTATTTT. As protein: CASTSSPLSGVGTDTQYF. The chain carries TRBV7-2 and TRBJ2-3, with 7 bases matching TRBD2. Germline values: CDR1 SGHTA, CDR2 FQGNSA. The CDR3 runs to 18 residues. With V trimmed by 7 bases and J by 3 bases, 19 bases remained unmatched. Variable domain in full (rest from reference TRBV7-2 and TRBJ2-3): GAGVSQSPSNKVTEKGKDVELRCDPISGHTALYWYRQSLGQGLEFLIYFQGNSAPDKSGLPSDRFSAERTGGSVSTLTIQRTQQEDSAVYLCASTSSPLSGVGTDTQYFGPGTRLTVL.

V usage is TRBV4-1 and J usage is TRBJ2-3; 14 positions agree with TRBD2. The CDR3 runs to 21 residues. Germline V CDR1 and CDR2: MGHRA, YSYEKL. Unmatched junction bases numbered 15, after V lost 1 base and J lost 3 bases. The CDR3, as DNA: TGCGCCAGCAGCCAAGGAAGCGGACTAGCGGGAGGAATTTGGTCAACAGATACGCAGTATTTT. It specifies CASSQGSGLAGGIWSTDTQYF.

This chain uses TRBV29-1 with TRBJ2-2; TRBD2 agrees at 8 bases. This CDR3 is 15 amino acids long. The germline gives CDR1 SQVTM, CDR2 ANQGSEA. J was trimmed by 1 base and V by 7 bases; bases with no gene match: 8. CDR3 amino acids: CSAQRSGGNTGELFF. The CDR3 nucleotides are TGCAGCGCCCAGAGGAGCGGGGGGAACACCGGGGAGCTGTTTTTT.

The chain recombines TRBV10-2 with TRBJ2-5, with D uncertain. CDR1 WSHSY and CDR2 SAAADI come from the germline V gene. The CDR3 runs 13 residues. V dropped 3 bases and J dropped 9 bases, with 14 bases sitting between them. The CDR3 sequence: CASSEGGSTPQYF. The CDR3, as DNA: TGCGCCAGCAGTGAAGGCGGATCCACCCCCCAGTACTTC.

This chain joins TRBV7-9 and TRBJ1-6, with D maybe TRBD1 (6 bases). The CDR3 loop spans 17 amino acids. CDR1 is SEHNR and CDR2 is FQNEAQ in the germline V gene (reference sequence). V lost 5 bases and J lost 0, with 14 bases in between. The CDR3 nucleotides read TGTGCCAGCAGCCCTACCACAGGGAGCTCCTATAATTCACCCCTCCACTTT. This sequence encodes CASSPTTGSSYNSPLHF. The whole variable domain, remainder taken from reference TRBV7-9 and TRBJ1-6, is DTGVSQNPRHKITKRGQNVTFRCDPISEHNRLYWYRQTLGQGPEFLTYFQNEAQLEKSRLLSDRFSAERPKGSFSTLEIQRTEQGDSAMYLCASSPTTGSSYNSPLHFGNGTRLTVT.

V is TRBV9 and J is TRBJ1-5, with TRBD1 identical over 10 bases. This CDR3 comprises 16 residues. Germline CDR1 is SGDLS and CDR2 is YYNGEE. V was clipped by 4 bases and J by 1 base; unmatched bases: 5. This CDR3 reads CASSSGTGESNQPQHF. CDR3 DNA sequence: TGTGCCAGCAGCTCCGGGACAGGGGAAAGCAATCAGCCCCAGCATTTT.

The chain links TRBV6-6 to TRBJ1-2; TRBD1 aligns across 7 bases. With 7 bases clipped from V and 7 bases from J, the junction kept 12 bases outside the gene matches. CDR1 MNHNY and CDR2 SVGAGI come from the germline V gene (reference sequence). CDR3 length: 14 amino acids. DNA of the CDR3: TGTGCCAGCATCAGACAGGGCCCTTATGGTGGCTACACCTTC. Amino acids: CASIRQGPYGGYTF.

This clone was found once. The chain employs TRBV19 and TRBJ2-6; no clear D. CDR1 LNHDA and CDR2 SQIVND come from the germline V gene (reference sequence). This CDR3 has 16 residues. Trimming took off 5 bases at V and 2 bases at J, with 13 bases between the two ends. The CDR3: CASSSKGVPGANVLTF. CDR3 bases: TGTGCCAGTAGTTCGAAAGGAGTTCCTGGGGCCAACGTCCTGACTTTC.

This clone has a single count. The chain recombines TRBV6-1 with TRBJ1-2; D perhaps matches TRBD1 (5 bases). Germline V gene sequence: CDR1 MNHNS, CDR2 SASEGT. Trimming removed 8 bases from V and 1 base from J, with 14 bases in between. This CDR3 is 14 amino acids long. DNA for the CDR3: TGTGCCAGCTCGCGAGGGGAGAGTAACTATGGCTACACCTTC. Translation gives CASSRGESNYGYTF.

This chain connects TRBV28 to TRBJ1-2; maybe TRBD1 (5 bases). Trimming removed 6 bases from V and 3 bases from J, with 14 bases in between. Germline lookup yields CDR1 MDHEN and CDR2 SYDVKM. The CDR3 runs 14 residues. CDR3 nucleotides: TGTGCCAGCAGCCATCAGGGTATGGACTATGGCTACACCTTC. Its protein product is CASSHQGMDYGYTF.

The chain's CDR3 is CASSWDRGGQPQHF. For the CDR3, the DNA is TGTGCCAGCAGTTGGGACAGAGGGGGTCAGCCCCAGCATTTT. The V gene is TRBV6-6, the J gene TRBJ1-5, with 7 bases matching TRBD1. J lost 6 bases, V lost 4 bases, and 6 bases had no gene match. Germline V CDR1 and CDR2: MNHNY, SVGAGI (reference sequence). This CDR3 contains 14 residues.

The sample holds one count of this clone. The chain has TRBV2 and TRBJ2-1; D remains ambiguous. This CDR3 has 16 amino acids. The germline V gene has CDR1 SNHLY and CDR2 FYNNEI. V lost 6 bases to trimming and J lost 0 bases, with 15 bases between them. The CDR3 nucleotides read TGTGCCAGCAGGGAAACAGCCGATTTCTCCTACAATGAGCAGTTCTTC. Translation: CASRETADFSYNEQFF.

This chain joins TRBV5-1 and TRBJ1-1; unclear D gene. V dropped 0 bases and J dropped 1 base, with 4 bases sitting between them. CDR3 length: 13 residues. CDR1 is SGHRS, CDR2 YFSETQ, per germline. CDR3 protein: CASSLDRNTEAFF. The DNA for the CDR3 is TGCGCCAGCAGCTTGGACCGGAACACTGAAGCTTTCTTT.

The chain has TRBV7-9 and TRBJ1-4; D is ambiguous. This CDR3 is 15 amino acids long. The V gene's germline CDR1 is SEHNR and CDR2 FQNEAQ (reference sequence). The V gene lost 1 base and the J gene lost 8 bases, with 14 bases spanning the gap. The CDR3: CASSLDAFEREKLFF. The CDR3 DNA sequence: TGTGCCAGCAGCTTAGACGCCTTTGAACGGGAAAAACTGTTTTTT.

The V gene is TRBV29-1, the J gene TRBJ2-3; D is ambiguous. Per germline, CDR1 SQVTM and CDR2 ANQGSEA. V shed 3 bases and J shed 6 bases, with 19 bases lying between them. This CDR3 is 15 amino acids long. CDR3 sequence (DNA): TGCAGCGTTGACCCGGAACCGAGTCTTGGGGATACGCAGTATTTT. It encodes CSVDPEPSLGDTQYF.

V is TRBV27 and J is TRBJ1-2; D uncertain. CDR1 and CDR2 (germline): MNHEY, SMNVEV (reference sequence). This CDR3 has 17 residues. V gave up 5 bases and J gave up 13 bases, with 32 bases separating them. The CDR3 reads CASSPILNRRLPSRSTF. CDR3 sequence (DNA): TGTGCCAGCAGTCCAATATTAAATCGGAGACTGCCTAGCAGGTCCACCTTC.